This T cell receptor (beta chain) was recorded in a study of low-dose radiotherapy and immunotherapy resistance in tumors. Overall study: A total of 6.5 Gy was given to Cohort 1 as 0.5 Gy per fraction every 2 weeks. Each two-week cycle included intravenous cyclophosphamide 200 mg/m2, given one day before radiation and immunotherapy.

Priming of first-strand cDNA relied on TRAV- and TRBV-specific primers (covering alpha and beta chains). The authors amplified TCRs for 15 to 25 PCR cycles with a constant-region primer and a V-primer adapter. TCRdb called the reads again in MiXCR, with one record for every CDR3 protein. The data hold approximately 45,000 distinct CDR3 sequences, with less than 30% observed a single time. V trimming: 0 bases; J trimming: 5 bases; junction bases outside the gene matches: 10. This CDR3 comprises 19 residues. In germline, CDR1 is LNHNV, CDR2 YYDKDF (reference sequence). Time point meaning: after trial treatment. Treatment noted: LDRT plus nivolumab, ipilimumab, low-dose cyclophosphamide and aspirin (RACIN trial). In the RACIN dose-escalation trial, donors got nivolumab plus ipilimumab with aspirin, cyclophosphamide and radiotherapy. All eligible patients presented with advanced solid tumors that contained no tumor-infiltrating lymphocytes.

The sequence was obtained from a male donor with prostate cancer. The chain joins TRBV15 to TRBJ2-5; 15 bases line up with TRBD2. The source was PBMCs, collected after low-dose radiotherapy plus immunotherapy. CDR3 loop: CATSRENGLAGGPEETQYF. The CDR3 region has the DNA TGTGCCACCAGCAGAGAGAATGGACTAGCGGGGGGGCCTGAGGAGACCCAGTACTTC.